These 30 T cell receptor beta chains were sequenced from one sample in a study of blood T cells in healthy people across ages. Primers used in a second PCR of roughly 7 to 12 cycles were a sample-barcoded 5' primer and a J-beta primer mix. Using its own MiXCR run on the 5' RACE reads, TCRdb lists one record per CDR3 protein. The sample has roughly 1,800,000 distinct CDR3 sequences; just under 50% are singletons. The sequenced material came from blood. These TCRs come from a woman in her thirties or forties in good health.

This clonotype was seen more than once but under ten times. CDR3 sequence (DNA): TGTGCCACCAGCAAGGGACAGGGATTGCCCTACGAGCAGTACTTC. Residues: CATSKGQGLPYEQYF. The V call is TRBV15, the J call TRBJ2-7; 9 bases line up with TRBD1. CDR3 length: 15 amino acids. V trimming: 4 bases; J trimming: 2 bases; junction bases outside the gene matches: 6. CDR1 LNHNV and CDR2 YYDKDF come from the germline V gene (reference sequence).

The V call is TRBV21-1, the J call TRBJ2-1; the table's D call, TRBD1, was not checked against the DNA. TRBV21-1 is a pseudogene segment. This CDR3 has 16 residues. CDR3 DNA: TGTGCCAGCAGCTCCACCGGGGGGGGTCCCCACAATGAGCAGTTCTTC. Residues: CASSSTGGGPHNEQFF.

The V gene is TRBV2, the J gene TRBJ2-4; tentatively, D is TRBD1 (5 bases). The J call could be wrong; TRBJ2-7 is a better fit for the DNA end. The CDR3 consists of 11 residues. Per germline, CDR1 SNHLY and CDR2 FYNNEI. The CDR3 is CASKWGNEQYF. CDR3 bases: TGTGCCAGCAAGTGGGGCAACGAGCAGTACTTC.

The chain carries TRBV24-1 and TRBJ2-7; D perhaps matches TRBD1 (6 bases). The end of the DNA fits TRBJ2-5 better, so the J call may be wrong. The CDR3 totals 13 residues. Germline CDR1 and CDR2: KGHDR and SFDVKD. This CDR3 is CATSDPGEETQYF. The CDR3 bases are TGTGCCACCAGTGATCCAGGGGAAGAGACCCAGTACTTC.

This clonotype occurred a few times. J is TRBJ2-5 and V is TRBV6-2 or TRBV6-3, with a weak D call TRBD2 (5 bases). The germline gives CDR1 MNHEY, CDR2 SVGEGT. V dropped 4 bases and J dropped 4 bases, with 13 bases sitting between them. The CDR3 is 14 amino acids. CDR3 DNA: TGTGCCAGCAGTTTCCTTGGCGGAGGAGAGACCCAGTACTTC. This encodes CASSFLGGGETQYF.

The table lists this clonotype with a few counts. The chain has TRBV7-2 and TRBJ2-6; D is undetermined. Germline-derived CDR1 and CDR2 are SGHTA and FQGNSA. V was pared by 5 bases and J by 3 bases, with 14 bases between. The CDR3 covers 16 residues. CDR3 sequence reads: CASSDDGTGGANVLTF. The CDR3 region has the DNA TGTGCCAGCAGCGACGATGGTACCGGTGGGGCCAACGTCCTGACTTTC.

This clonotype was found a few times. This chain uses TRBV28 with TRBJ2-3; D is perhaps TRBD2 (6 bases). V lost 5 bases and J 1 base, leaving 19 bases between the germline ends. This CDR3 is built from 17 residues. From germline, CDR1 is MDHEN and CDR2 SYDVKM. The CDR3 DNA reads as TGTGCCAGCAGTCGACGGCCCCCGGGGGTAGGCACAGATACGCAGTATTTT. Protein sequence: CASSRRPPGVGTDTQYF.

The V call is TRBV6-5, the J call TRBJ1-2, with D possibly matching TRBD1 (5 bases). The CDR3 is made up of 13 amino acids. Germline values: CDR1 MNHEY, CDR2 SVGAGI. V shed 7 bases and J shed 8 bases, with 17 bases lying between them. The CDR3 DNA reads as TGTGCCAGCACCATGACTCGCGGGGGAGGCTACACCTTC. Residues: CASTMTRGGGYTF.

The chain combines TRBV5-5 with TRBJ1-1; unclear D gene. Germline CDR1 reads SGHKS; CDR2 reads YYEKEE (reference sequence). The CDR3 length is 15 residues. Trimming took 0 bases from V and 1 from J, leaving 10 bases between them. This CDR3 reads CASSLEGVQNTEAFF. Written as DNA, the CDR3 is TGTGCCAGCAGCTTGGAGGGTGTCCAGAACACTGAAGCTTTCTTT. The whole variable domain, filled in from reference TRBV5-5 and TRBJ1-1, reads DAGVTQSPTHLIKTRGQQVTLRCSPISGHKSVSWYQQVLGQGPQFIFQYYEKEERGRGNFPDRFSARQFPNYSSELNVNALLLGDSALYLCASSLEGVQNTEAFFGQGTRLTVV.

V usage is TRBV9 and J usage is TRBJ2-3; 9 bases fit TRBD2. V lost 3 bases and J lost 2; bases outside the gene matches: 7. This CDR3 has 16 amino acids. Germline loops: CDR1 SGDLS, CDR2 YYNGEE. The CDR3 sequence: CASSGVAGALTDTQYF. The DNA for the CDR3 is TGTGCCAGCAGCGGGGTAGCGGGGGCCCTCACAGATACGCAGTATTTT.

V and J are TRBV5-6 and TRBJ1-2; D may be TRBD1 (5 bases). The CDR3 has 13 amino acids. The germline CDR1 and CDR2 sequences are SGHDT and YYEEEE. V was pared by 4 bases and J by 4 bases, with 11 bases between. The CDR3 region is CASSSRDFYGYTF. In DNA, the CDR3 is TGTGCCAGCAGCAGCCGGGACTTCTATGGCTACACCTTC. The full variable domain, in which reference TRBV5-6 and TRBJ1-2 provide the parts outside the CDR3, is DAGVTQSPTHLIKTRGQQVTLRCSPKSGHDTVSWYQQALGQGPQFIFQYYEEEERQRGNFPDRFSGHQFPNYSSELNVNALLLGDSALYLCASSSRDFYGYTFGSGTRLTVV.

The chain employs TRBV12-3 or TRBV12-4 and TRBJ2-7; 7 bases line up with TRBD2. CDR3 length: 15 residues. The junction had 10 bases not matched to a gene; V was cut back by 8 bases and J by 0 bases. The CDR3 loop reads CASRMGEGSSYEQYF. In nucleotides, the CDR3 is TGTGCCAGCCGTATGGGGGAGGGCAGCTCCTACGAGCAGTACTTC.

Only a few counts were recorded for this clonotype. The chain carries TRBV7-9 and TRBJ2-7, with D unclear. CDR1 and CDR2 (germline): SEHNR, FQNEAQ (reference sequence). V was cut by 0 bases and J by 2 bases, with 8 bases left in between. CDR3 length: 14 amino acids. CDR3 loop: CASSLALKPYEQYF. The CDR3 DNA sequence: TGTGCCAGCAGCTTAGCGTTGAAGCCCTACGAGCAGTACTTC.

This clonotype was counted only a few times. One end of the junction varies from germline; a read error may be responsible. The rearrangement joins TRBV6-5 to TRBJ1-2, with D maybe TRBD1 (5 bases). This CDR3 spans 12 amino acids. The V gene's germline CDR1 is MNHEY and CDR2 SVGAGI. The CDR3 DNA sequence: TGTGCCAGCAGGTACTATGGGGGAGGCTACACCTTC. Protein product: CASRYYGGGYTF.

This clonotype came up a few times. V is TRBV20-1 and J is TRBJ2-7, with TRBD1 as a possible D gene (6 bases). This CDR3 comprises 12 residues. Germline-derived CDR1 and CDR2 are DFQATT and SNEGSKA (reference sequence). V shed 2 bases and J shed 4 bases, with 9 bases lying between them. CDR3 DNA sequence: TGCAGTGCTAGAACAGGGATTTACGAGCAGTACTTC. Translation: CSARTGIYEQYF.

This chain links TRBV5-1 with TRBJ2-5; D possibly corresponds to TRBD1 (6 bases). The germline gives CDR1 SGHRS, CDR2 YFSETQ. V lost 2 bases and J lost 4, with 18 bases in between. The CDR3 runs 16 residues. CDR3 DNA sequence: TGCGCCAGCAGCTTAGGAGGCAGGGGATTAGGAGAGACCCAGTACTTC. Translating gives CASSLGGRGLGETQYF.

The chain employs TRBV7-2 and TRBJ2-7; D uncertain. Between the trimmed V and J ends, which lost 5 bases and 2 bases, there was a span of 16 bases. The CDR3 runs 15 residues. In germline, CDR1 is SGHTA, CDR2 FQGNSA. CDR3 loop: CASSLGGIHAYEQYF. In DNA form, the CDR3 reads TGTGCCAGCAGCCTAGGTGGTATCCATGCCTACGAGCAGTACTTC.

CDR3 amino acids: CAISEAGTGASYEQYF. CDR3 nucleotide sequence: TGTGCCATCAGTGAGGCTGGGACAGGGGCCTCCTACGAGCAGTACTTC. The rearrangement uses TRBV10-3 and TRBJ2-7, with TRBD1 identical over 10 bases. V lost 2 bases and J lost 0; bases outside the gene matches: 4. This CDR3 is built from 16 residues. CDR1 and CDR2 from the germline V gene are ENHRY and SYGVKD.

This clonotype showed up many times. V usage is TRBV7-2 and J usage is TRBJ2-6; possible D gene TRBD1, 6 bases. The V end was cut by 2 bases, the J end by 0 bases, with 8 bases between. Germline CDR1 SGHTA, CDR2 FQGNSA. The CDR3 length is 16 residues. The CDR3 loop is CASSLSTGSGANVLTF. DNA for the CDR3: TGTGCCAGCAGCTTATCGACAGGCTCTGGGGCCAACGTCCTGACTTTC.

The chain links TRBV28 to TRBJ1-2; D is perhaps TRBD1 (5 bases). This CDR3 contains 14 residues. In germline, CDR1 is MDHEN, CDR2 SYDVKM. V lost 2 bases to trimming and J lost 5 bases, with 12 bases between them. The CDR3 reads CASSLVLGVYGYTF. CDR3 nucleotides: TGTGCCAGCAGTTTAGTTCTGGGGGTATATGGCTACACCTTC.

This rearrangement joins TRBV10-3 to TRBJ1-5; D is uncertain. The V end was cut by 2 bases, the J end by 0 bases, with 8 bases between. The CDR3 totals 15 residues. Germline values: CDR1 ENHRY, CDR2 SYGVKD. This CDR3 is CAISEAQVSNQPQHF. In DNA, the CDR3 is TGTGCCATCAGTGAGGCTCAGGTTAGCAATCAGCCCCAGCATTTT.

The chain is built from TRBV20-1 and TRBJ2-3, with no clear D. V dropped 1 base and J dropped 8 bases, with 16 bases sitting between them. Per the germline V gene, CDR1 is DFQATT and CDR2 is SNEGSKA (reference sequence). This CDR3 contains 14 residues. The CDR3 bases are TGCAGTGCTAGAGGGCCACAAATCGCGGTTACGCAGTATTTT. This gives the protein CSARGPQIAVTQYF.

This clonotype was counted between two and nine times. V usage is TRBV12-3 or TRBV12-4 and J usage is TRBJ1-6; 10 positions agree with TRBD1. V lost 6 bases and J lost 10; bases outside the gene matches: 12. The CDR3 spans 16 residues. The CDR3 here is CASSYGQGGYSSPLHF. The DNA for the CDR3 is TGTGCCAGCAGCTACGGACAGGGGGGTTATAGCTCACCCCTCCACTTT.

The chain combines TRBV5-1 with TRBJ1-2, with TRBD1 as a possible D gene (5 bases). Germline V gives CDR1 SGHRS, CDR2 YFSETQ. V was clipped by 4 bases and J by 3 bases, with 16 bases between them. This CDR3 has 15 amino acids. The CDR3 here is CASSPGGVGDYGYTF. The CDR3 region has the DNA TGCGCCAGCAGCCCCGGGGGAGTAGGGGACTATGGCTACACCTTC.

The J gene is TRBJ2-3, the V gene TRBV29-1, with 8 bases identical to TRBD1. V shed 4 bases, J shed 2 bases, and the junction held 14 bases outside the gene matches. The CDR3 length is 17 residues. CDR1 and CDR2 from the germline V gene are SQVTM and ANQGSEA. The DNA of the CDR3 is TGCAGCGTTGGGTTAGGTGTGCGACAGGGGTTCACAGATACGCAGTATTTT. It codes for CSVGLGVRQGFTDTQYF.

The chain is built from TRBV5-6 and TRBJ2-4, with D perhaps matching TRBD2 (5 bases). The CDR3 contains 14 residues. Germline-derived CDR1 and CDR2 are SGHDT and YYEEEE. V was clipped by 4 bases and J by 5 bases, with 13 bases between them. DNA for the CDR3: TGTGCCAGCAGCGTTTCATTGGAGGAAAACATTCAGTACTTC. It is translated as CASSVSLEENIQYF.

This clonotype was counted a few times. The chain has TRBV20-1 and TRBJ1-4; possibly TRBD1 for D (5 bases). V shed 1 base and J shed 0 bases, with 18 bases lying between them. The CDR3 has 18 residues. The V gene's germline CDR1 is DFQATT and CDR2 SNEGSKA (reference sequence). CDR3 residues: CSARAPTASLATNEKLFF. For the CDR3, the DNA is TGCAGTGCTAGAGCTCCGACAGCCTCTCTTGCAACTAATGAAAAACTGTTTTTT.

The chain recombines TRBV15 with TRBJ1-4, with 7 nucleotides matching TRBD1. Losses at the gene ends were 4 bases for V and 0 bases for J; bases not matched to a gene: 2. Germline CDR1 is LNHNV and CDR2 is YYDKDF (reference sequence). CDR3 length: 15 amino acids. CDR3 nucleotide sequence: TGTGCCACCAGCACCGGACAGGCAACTAATGAAAAACTGTTTTTT. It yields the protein CATSTGQATNEKLFF.

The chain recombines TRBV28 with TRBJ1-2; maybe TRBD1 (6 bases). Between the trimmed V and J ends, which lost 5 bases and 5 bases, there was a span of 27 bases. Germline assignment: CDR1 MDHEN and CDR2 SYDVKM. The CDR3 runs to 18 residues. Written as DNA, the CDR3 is TGTGCCAGCAGTCCCTTATGGGGGGACACCGGTCTAATATATGGCTACACCTTC. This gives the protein CASSPLWGDTGLIYGYTF.

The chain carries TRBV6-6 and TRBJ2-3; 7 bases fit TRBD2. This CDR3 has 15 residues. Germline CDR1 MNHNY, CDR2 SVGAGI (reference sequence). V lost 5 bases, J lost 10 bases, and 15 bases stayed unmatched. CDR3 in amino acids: CASSHGTTTGRPQYF. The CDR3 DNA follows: TGTGCCAGCAGTCACGGGACTACCACGGGCCGTCCGCAGTATTTT.